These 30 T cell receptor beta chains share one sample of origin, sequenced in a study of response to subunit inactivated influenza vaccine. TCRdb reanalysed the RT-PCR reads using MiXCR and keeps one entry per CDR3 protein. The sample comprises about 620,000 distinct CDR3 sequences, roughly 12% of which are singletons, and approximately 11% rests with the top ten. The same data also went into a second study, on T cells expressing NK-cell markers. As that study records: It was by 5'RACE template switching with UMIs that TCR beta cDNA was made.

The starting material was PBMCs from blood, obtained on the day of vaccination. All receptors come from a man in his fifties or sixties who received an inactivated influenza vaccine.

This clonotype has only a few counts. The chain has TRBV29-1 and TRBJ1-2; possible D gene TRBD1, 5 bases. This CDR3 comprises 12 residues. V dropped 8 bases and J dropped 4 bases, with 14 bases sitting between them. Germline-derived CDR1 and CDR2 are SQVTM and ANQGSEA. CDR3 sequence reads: CSSGEGTYGYTF. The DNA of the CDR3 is TGCAGCAGCGGAGAAGGGACCTATGGCTACACCTTC.

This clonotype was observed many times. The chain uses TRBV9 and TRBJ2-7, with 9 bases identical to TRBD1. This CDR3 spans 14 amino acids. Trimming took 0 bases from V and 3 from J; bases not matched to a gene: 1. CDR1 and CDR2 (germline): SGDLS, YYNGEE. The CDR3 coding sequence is TGTGCCAGCAGCGTAGGGGGACAGGGCTACGAGCAGTACTTC. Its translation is CASSVGGQGYEQYF.

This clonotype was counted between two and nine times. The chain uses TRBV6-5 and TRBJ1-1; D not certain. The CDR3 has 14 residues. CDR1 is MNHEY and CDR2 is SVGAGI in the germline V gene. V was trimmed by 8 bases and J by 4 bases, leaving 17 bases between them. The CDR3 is CASGLRSTVTEAFF. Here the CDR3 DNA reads TGTGCCAGCGGTTTGAGGTCTACGGTCACTGAAGCTTTCTTT.

The CDR3 DNA is TGCGCCAGCAGCCCGACCGGGGGGCGGGCTGAAAAACTGTTTTTT. The encoded protein is CASSPTGGRAEKLFF. J is TRBJ1-4 and V is TRBV5-1; D perhaps matches TRBD1 (6 bases). The CDR3 sequence is 15 residues long. The ends were cut back, 4 bases at V and 7 bases at J, with 17 bases in the middle. Germline CDR1 is SGHRS and CDR2 is YFSETQ.

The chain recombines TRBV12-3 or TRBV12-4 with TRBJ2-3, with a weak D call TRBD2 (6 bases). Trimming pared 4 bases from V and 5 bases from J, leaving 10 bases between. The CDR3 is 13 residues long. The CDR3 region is CASSSRGLDTQYF. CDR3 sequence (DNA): TGTGCCAGCAGTTCTAGGGGACTAGATACGCAGTATTTT.

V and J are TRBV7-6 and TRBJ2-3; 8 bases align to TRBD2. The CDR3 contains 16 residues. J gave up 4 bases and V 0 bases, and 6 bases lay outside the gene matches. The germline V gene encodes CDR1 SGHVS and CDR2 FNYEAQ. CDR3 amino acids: CASSLAWRGEADTQYF. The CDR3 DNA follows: TGTGCCAGCAGCTTAGCGTGGCGGGGGGAGGCAGATACGCAGTATTTT.

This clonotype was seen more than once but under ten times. The CDR3 protein is CASSQVGEMGEQYF. DNA of the CDR3: TGTGCCAGCAGCCAAGTGGGGGAGATGGGCGAGCAGTACTTC. The rearrangement links TRBV4-2 to TRBJ2-7; D is tentatively TRBD1 or TRBD2 (5 bases each). The CDR3 runs 14 residues. Germline V CDR1 and CDR2: LGHNA, YNFKEQ. With 1 base removed from V and 6 bases from J, the gap between germline ends came to 13 bases.

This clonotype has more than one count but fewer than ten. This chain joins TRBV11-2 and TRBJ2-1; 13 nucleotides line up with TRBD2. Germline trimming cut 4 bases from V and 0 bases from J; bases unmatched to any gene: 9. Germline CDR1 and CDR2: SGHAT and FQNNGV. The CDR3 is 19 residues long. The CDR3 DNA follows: TGTGCCAGCAGCTCCCTGACTAGCGGGGGGCCTCGCTCCTACAATGAGCAGTTCTTC. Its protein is CASSSLTSGGPRSYNEQFF.

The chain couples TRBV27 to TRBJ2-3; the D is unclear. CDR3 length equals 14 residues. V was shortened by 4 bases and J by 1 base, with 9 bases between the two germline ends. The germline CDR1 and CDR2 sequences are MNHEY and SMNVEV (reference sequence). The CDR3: CASSWLLGTDTQYF. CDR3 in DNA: TGTGCCAGCAGTTGGCTCTTGGGCACAGATACGCAGTATTTT.

The CDR3 region is CASNYLVVLATTQETQYF. The CDR3, as DNA: TGTGCCAGCAACTATTTGGTCGTGTTGGCAACAACTCAAGAGACCCAGTACTTC. The chain couples TRBV2 to TRBJ2-5, with D hard to call. Trimming stripped 7 bases from V and 2 bases from J, with 26 bases between. Germline loops: CDR1 SNHLY, CDR2 FYNNEI. The CDR3 consists of 18 residues.

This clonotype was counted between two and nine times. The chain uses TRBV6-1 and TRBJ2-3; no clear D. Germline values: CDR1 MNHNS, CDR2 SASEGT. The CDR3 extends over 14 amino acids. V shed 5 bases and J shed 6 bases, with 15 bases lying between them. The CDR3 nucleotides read TGTGCCAGCAGTCCGGACGGGCGGTTGGATACGCAGTATTTT. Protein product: CASSPDGRLDTQYF.

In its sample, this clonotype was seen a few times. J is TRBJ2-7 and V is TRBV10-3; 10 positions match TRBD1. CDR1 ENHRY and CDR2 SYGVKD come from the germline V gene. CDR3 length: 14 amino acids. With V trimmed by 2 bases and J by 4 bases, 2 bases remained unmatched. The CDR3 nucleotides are TGTGCCATCAGTGAGAGACAGGGGGCTTACGAGCAGTACTTC. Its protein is CAISERQGAYEQYF.

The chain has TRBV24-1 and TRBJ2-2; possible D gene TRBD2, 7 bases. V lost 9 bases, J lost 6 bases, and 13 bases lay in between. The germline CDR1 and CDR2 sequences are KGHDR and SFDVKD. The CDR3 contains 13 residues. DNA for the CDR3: TGTGCCACCGGCCTAGGGGGGGCCGGGGAGCTGTTTTTT. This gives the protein CATGLGGAGELFF.

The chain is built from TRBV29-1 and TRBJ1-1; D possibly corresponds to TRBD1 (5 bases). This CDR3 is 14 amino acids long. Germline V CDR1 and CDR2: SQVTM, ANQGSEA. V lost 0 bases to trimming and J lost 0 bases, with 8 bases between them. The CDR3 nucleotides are TGCAGCGTTGAAGAAGACAGTATGAACACTGAAGCTTTCTTT. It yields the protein CSVEEDSMNTEAFF.

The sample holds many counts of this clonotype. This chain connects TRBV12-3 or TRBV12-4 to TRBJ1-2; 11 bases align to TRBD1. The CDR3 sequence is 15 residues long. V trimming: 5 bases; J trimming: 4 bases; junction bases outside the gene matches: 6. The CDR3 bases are TGTGCCAGCAGTCCCGGGACAGGGGGTTCCTATGGCTACACCTTC. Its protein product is CASSPGTGGSYGYTF.

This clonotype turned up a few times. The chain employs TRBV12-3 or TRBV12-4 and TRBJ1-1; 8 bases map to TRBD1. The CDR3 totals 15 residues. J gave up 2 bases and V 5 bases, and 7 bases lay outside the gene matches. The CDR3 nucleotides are TGTGCCAGCAGTCCAGACAGGGGCGCTAACACTGAAGCTTTCTTT. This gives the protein CASSPDRGANTEAFF.

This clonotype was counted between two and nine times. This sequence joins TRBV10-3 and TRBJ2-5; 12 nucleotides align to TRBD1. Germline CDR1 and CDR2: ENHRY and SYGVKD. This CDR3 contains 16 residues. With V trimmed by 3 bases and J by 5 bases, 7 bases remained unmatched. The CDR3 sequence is CAISERGTGGRETQYF. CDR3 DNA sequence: TGTGCCATCAGTGAACGGGGGACAGGGGGCAGGGAGACCCAGTACTTC.

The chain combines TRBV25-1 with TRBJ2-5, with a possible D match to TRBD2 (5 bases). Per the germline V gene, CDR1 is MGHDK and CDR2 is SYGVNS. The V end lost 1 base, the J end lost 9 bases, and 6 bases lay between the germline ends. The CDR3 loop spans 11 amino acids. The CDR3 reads CASSESGSQYF. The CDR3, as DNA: TGTGCCAGCAGTGAATCGGGGTCCCAGTACTTC.

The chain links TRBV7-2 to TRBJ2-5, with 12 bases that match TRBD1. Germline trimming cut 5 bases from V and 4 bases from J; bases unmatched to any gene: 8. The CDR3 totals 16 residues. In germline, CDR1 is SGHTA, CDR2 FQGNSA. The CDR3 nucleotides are TGTGCCAGCAGCCCGACGGGACAGGGGGCGCGAGAGACCCAGTACTTC. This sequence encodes CASSPTGQGARETQYF.

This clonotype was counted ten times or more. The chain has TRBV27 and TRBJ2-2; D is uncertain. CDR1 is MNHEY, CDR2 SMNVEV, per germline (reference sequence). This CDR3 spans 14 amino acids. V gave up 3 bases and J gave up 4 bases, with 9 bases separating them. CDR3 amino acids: CASSLGLATGELFF. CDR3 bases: TGTGCCAGCAGTTTGGGTTTGGCCACCGGGGAGCTGTTTTTT.

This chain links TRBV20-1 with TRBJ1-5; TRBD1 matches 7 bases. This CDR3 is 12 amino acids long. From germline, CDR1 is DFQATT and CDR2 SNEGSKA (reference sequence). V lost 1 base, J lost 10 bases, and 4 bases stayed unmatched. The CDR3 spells CSARAGGGPQHF. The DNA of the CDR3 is TGCAGTGCTAGAGCAGGGGGGGGCCCCCAGCATTTT.

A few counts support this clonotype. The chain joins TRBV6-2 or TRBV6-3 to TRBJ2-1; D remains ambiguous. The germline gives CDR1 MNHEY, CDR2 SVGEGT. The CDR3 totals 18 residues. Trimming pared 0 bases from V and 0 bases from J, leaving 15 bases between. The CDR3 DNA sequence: TGTGCCAGCAGTTACTCTAGTCTGACGCCCAGCTCCTACAATGAGCAGTTCTTC. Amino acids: CASSYSSLTPSSYNEQFF.

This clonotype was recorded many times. The CDR3 sequence: CATSRRRDRDRNQPQHF. In nucleotides, the CDR3 is TGTGCCACCAGCAGACGCCGGGACAGGGACCGAAATCAGCCCCAGCATTTT. The gene calls are TRBV15 and TRBJ1-5; 9 bases match TRBD1. Unmatched junction bases numbered 9, after V lost 2 bases and J lost 4 bases. In germline, CDR1 is LNHNV, CDR2 YYDKDF (reference sequence). The CDR3 is made up of 17 amino acids.

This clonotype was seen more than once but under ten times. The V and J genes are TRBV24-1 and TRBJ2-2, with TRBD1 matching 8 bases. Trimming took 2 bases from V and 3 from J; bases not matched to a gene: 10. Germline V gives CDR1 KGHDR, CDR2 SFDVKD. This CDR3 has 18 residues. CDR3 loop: CATSDSDRGRWDTGELFF. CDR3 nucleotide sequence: TGTGCCACCAGTGATTCCGACAGGGGCAGATGGGACACCGGGGAGCTGTTTTTT.

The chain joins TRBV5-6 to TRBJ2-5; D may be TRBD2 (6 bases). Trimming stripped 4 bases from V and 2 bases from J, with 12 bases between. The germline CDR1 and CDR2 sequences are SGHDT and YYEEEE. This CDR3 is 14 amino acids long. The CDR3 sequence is CASSGGLAQETQYF. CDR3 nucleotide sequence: TGTGCCAGCAGCGGCGGGCTAGCGCAAGAGACCCAGTACTTC. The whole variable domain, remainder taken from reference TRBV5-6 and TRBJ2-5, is DAGVTQSPTHLIKTRGQQVTLRCSPKSGHDTVSWYQQALGQGPQFIFQYYEEEERQRGNFPDRFSGHQFPNYSSELNVNALLLGDSALYLCASSGGLAQETQYFGPGTRLLVL.

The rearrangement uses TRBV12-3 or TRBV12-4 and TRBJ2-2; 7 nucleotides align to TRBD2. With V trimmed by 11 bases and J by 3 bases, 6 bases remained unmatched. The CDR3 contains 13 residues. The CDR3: CAGERDDTGELFF. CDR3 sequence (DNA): TGTGCCGGGGAGCGGGATGACACCGGGGAGCTGTTTTTT.

The CDR3 loop reads CASSLSGKPSDNEQFF. The CDR3 nucleotides are TGCGCCAGCAGCTTGTCTGGCAAACCTTCAGACAATGAGCAGTTCTTC. The rearrangement uses TRBV5-1 and TRBJ2-1; D remains unclear. The CDR3 is 16 residues long. The V and J ends lost 1 base and 5 bases respectively, with 16 bases between them. Germline V gene sequence: CDR1 SGHRS, CDR2 YFSETQ.

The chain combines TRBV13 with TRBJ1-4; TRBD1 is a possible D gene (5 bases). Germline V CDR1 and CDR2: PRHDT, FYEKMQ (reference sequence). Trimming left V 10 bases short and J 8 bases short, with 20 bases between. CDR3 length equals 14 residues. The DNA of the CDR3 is TGTGCCATGGGCCCCGGGGGGGTCTGCGAAAAACTGTTTTTT. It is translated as CAMGPGGVCEKLFF. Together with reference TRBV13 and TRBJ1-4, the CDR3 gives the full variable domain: AAGVIQSPRHLIKEKRETATLKCYPIPRHDTVYWYQQGPGQDPQFLISFYEKMQSDKGSIPDRFSAQQFSDYHSELNMSSLELGDSALYFCAMGPGGVCEKLFFGSGTQLSVL.

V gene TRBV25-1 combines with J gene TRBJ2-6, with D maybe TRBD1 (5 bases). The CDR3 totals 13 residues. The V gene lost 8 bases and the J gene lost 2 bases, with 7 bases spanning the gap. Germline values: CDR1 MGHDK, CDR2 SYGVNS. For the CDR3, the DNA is TGTGCCAGCCAGACAGCTGGGGCCAACGTCCTGACTTTC. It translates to CASQTAGANVLTF.

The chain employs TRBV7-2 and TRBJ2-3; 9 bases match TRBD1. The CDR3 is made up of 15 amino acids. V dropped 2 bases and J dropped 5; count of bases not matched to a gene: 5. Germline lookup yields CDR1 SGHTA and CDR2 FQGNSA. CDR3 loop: CASSLTGTGIDTQYF. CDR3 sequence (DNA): TGTGCCAGCAGCTTAACCGGGACAGGGATAGATACGCAGTATTTT.